This entry lists 4 T cell receptor beta chains sequenced from one sample in a study of beta chain features in type 1 diabetes. Their recognized antigens are unknown. General study results and limits: Researchers report that Type 1 diabetes patients had moderately but significantly shorter TCRB CDR3s across all four CD4+ subsets.

Expressed TCRB transcripts got sequenced, as all isolated RNA was reverse transcribed. TCRdb's copy holds only in-frame clones and misses some; the assay was immunoSEQ multiplex PCR. Of a few hundred thousand clones detected, over 9% appear once; the ten largest clones hold over 0.45%. Input material: central memory CD4+ T cells from blood. Source of these receptors: a man aged 30-40 years with type 1 diabetes.

The rearrangement links TRBV6-6 to TRBJ2-1; the match to TRBD2 covers 8 bases. The V segment lost 0 bases and the J segment 5 bases; nucleotides outside the gene matches: 6. Germline V gene lookup returns CDR1 MNHNY and CDR2 SVGAGI (reference sequence). This CDR3 is 16 amino acids long. CDR3 in amino acids: CASSYSSGSGDNEQFF. The CDR3 bases are TGTGCCAGCAGTTACTCCAGCGGGAGTGGTGACAATGAGCAGTTCTTC.

This clone was counted between two and nine times. This chain uses TRBV28 with TRBJ2-3, with D uncertain. The CDR3 spans 13 residues. Trimming removed 6 bases from V and 5 bases from J, with 12 bases in between. Germline CDR1 and CDR2: MDHEN and SYDVKM. CDR3 loop: CASSPRSVDTQYF. As DNA, the CDR3 is TGTGCCAGCAGCCCAAGATCGGTAGATACGCAGTATTTT.

The table lists this clone with a few counts. CDR3 nucleotide sequence: TGTGCCAGCAGCTTACCGACTAGCGGGAGGGCGGTAATTTACAATGAGCAGTTCTTC. Protein product: CASSLPTSGRAVIYNEQFF. The rearrangement joins TRBV7-9 to TRBJ2-1; the match to TRBD2 covers 14 bases. Trimming removed 2 bases from V and 4 bases from J; junction bases left unmatched: 10. Germline lookup yields CDR1 SEHNR and CDR2 FQNEAQ (reference sequence). The CDR3 is 19 amino acids.

This clone appeared many times. Here the CDR3 DNA reads TGTGCCAGCAGCGACAGCGAAGAGACCCAGTACTTC. Residues: CASSDSEETQYF. The rearrangement uses TRBV11-1 and TRBJ2-5; D might be TRBD1 (5 bases). The germline V gene encodes CDR1 SGHAT and CDR2 FQDESV (reference sequence). V lost 5 bases and J lost 3, with 7 bases in between. The CDR3 totals 12 residues.